Presented here are 18 T cell receptor beta chains from one specimen sequenced in a study of human T cells and chemical hapten exposure. The time point denotes: pre-sensitization, week 0. The sample's treatment: therapeutic diphenylcyclopropenone sensitization with weekly scalp DPC. TCRdb re-called the RACE reads through MiXCR, storing one row per CDR3 protein. The sample contains roughly 260,000 distinct CDR3 sequences, approximately 8.4% of which appear only once. The sequencing used whole blood, collected in connection with sensitization to the hapten diphenylcyclopropenone (DPC). The receptors here all came from a woman in her thirties or forties with alopecia areata. Some clones in this sample may be carry-over from other donors' samples.

V is TRBV28 and J is TRBJ1-1; D may be TRBD1 (5 bases). Deletions cut 6 bases from V and 6 bases from J, with 20 bases between. CDR1 is MDHEN, CDR2 SYDVKM, per germline. CDR3 length equals 15 residues. CDR3 in amino acids: CASSAGTVAIAEAFF. The CDR3 DNA reads TGTGCCAGCAGCGCCGGGACGGTGGCGATCGCTGAAGCTTTCTTT.

The chain recombines TRBV29-1 with TRBJ1-2, with D tentatively TRBD1 (6 bases). The CDR3 spans 13 residues. Germline V CDR1 and CDR2: SQVTM, ANQGSEA. V was cut by 2 bases and J by 8 bases, with 15 bases left in between. CDR3 nucleotides: TGCAGCGTTGAAAGGGACACCCTTGACGGCTACACCTTC. Its translation is CSVERDTLDGYTF.

This clonotype was detected many times. This sequence joins TRBV28 and TRBJ1-1, with D unclear. CDR1 is MDHEN and CDR2 is SYDVKM in the germline V gene. The length of the CDR3 is 12 residues. Trimming left V 2 bases short and J 9 bases short, with 10 bases between. The CDR3 spells CASSLRRSKAFF. The CDR3 DNA follows: TGTGCCAGCAGTTTAAGGCGGAGCAAAGCTTTCTTT.

This clonotype was picked up a small number of times. The V call is TRBV6-1, the J call TRBJ1-3; D is perhaps TRBD1 (5 bases). This CDR3 spans 14 amino acids. Trimming stripped 5 bases from V and 7 bases from J, with 15 bases between. CDR1 and CDR2 from the germline V gene are MNHNS and SASEGT. DNA for the CDR3: TGTGCCAGCAGTCCCTTTGGGGCCGCGAACACCATATATTTT. Its protein is CASSPFGAANTIYF.

The chain carries TRBV3-1 and TRBJ1-5; 9 bases match TRBD1. This CDR3 contains 16 residues. Germline V gene data show CDR1 as LGHDT and CDR2 as YNNKEL (reference sequence). V gave up 4 bases and J gave up 7 bases; unmatched junction bases: 11. CDR3 sequence reads: CASSPRLGQGNQPQHF. DNA for the CDR3: TGTGCCAGCAGCCCCCGCCTAGGACAGGGGAACCAGCCCCAGCATTTT.

There are a few counts of this clonotype. J is TRBJ1-4 and V is TRBV29-1; D is ambiguous. Deletions cut 4 bases from V and 8 bases from J, with 11 bases between. Looked up from germline, CDR1 is SQVTM and CDR2 is ANQGSEA. CDR3 size: 12 residues. CDR3 protein: CSVAEPEEKLFF. The CDR3, as DNA: TGCAGCGTTGCAGAACCGGAAGAAAAACTGTTTTTT. Full variable domain (remainder filled in from reference TRBV29-1 and TRBJ1-4): SAVISQKPSRDICQRGTSLTIQCQVDSQVTMMFWYRQQPGQSLTLIATANQGSEATYESGFVIDKFPISRPNLTFSTLTVSNMSPEDSSIYLCSVAEPEEKLFFGSGTQLSVL.

The genes are TRBV2 and TRBJ2-5; perhaps TRBD2 as D (5 bases). V was pared by 8 bases and J by 8 bases, with 15 bases between. The CDR3 totals 12 residues. Germline V gives CDR1 SNHLY, CDR2 FYNNEI. The CDR3 bases are TGTGCCAGCTGGGCGGGCGCAGGAACCCAGTACTTC. This sequence encodes CASWAGAGTQYF.

This chain connects TRBV6-5 to TRBJ2-3; 11 nucleotides agree with TRBD2. V lost 6 bases, J lost 4 bases, and 9 bases stayed unmatched. CDR3 length: 16 amino acids. CDR1 is MNHEY and CDR2 is SVGAGI in the germline V gene. CDR3 in DNA: TGTGCCAGCAGCCTCCCGGGACTAGCGGCCCCAGATACGCAGTATTTT. It translates to CASSLPGLAAPDTQYF.

This clonotype showed up just a few times. The chain joins TRBV21-1 to TRBJ2-1; TRBD1 was called by the table and not checked on the DNA. TRBV21-1 is a listed pseudogene. The CDR3 has 18 amino acids. CDR3 residues: CASSKPPGGAPGYNEQFF. CDR3 coding DNA: TGTGCCAGCAGCAAGCCACCCGGGGGCGCGCCTGGGTACAATGAGCAGTTCTTC.

This clonotype was detected a few times. The chain has TRBV20-1 and TRBJ2-7, with 7 bases that match TRBD1. The CDR3 is made up of 13 amino acids. Unmatched junction bases numbered 3, after V lost 4 bases and J lost 0 bases. The germline CDR1 and CDR2 sequences are DFQATT and SNEGSKA (reference sequence). The CDR3 DNA sequence: TGCAGTGCTATCGACAGGGCCTCCTACGAGCAGTACTTC. Protein: CSAIDRASYEQYF.

This chain joins TRBV6-5 and TRBJ2-5; either TRBD1 or TRBD2 may supply D (5 bases each). The V gene's germline CDR1 is MNHEY and CDR2 SVGAGI. V was shortened by 10 bases and J by 4 bases, with 10 bases between the two germline ends. The CDR3 runs 11 residues. The CDR3 DNA is TGTGCCACCGCGAGGGGAGAGACCCAGTACTTC. Translating it yields CATARGETQYF.

This clonotype was recorded a few times. The V call is TRBV6-1, the J call TRBJ2-2; 8 nucleotides align to TRBD2. V lost 6 bases and J lost 4; bases outside the gene matches: 10. This CDR3 has 16 residues. Germline V gene sequence: CDR1 MNHNS, CDR2 SASEGT. This CDR3 reads CASRTPVGRATGELFF. CDR3 nucleotide sequence: TGTGCCAGCAGGACTCCAGTCGGGAGGGCCACCGGGGAGCTGTTTTTT.

This clonotype was observed a few times. The J gene is TRBJ2-2, the V gene TRBV6-2 or TRBV6-3; 10 nucleotides align to TRBD2. This CDR3 comprises 17 residues. Germline loops: CDR1 MNHEY, CDR2 SVGEGT. With 4 bases clipped from V and 1 base from J, the junction kept 6 bases outside the gene matches. The CDR3 protein is CASSSNSGRRNTGELFF. The DNA for the CDR3 is TGTGCCAGCAGTTCAAATAGCGGGAGGAGGAACACCGGGGAGCTGTTTTTT.

The CDR3 nucleotides read TGTGCCAGCTCGGTTCACCCCTACGAGCAGTACTTC. It codes for CASSVHPYEQYF. The rearrangement uses TRBV2 and TRBJ2-7; no clear D gene. Germline loops: CDR1 SNHLY, CDR2 FYNNEI. V was shortened by 8 bases and J by 2 bases, with 10 bases between the two germline ends. The CDR3 runs 12 residues.

J is TRBJ2-1 and V is TRBV28, with a weak D call TRBD2 (6 bases). The germline V gene encodes CDR1 MDHEN and CDR2 SYDVKM. Trimming removed 0 bases from V and 10 bases from J, with 7 bases in between. The CDR3 is 12 residues long. The CDR3: CASSLWAGEQFF. For the CDR3, the DNA is TGTGCCAGCAGTTTATGGGCGGGAGAGCAGTTCTTC.

The chain has TRBV23-1 and TRBJ2-3; 7 nucleotides align to TRBD1. TRBV23-1 is noted as an ORF with a role that remains uncertain. The CDR3 runs to 16 residues. J gave up 2 bases and V 6 bases, and 11 bases lay outside the gene matches. The CDR3 loop reads CASRLTGTSITDTQYF. The DNA of the CDR3 is TGCGCCAGCAGACTGACAGGGACCTCAATCACAGATACGCAGTATTTT.

V and J are TRBV29-1 and TRBJ2-2; D ambiguous. The CDR3 runs 14 residues. V lost 6 bases to trimming and J lost 6 bases, with 17 bases between them. The germline gives CDR1 SQVTM, CDR2 ANQGSEA. CDR3 loop: CSVWVLGLAGELFF. The CDR3 DNA sequence: TGCAGCGTGTGGGTCTTAGGGTTGGCCGGGGAGCTGTTTTTT.

This clonotype was found a few times. The chain combines TRBV6-5 with TRBJ2-6; a possible D gene is TRBD1 (6 bases). V gave up 2 bases and J gave up 0 bases, with 8 bases separating them. CDR3 length: 16 amino acids. Germline loops: CDR1 MNHEY, CDR2 SVGAGI. For the CDR3, the DNA is TGTGCCAGCAGTTACCGGACAGTCTCTGGGGCCAACGTCCTGACTTTC. Translated: CASSYRTVSGANVLTF.